The rows below give T cell receptor beta chains drawn from one sample of a study of identical twins. Each CDR3 protein gets one entry after TCRdb re-called the 5' RACE reads with MiXCR. The sample carries roughly 1.6 million distinct CDR3 sequences, about 32% recorded once. Sequences were obtained from cord blood. Source of these receptors: a newborn girl in good health. The CDR3 runs from the conserved cysteine through the conserved F or W. The order of the fields is V gene, D gene, clone size, J gene, CDR3 DNA, CDR3 protein. The D gene is left open where the match is weak. A clone size is listed for some rows: how often the clone was seen (once, few, many), or a class if it is expanded.

v_call: TRBV5-1
d_call: -
clone_size: -
j_call: TRBJ2-5
cdr3_nt: TGCGCCAGCAGCTCCCTCAACGCCGGGACCCAGTACTTC
cdr3_aa: CASSSLNAGTQYF

v_call: TRBV29-1
d_call: TRBD2
clone_size: -
j_call: TRBJ2-3
cdr3_nt: TGCAGCGTTGAATGGGGACTAGCGGGAGGGCCAGATACGCAGTATTTT
cdr3_aa: CSVEWGLAGGPDTQYF

v_call: TRBV27
d_call: -
clone_size: -
j_call: TRBJ2-1
cdr3_nt: TGTGCCAGCAGCTGGGGAAACTATCGCTCCTACAATGAGCAGTTCTTC
cdr3_aa: CASSWGNYRSYNEQFF

v_call: TRBV24-1
d_call: -
clone_size: -
j_call: TRBJ2-3
cdr3_nt: TGTGCCACCAGTGATTCCAGGGTTGTCACAGATACGCAGTATTTT
cdr3_aa: CATSDSRVVTDTQYF

v_call: TRBV10-3
d_call: TRBD2
clone_size: -
j_call: TRBJ2-1
cdr3_nt: TGTGCCATCAGTGCTTCGGGACTAGCGGGAGGCAATGAGCAGTTCTTC
cdr3_aa: CAISASGLAGGNEQFF

v_call: TRBV27
d_call: TRBD2
clone_size: -
j_call: TRBJ2-5
cdr3_nt: TGTGCCAGCAGCCCTATGCGGGGGGAGACCCAGTACTTC
cdr3_aa: CASSPMRGETQYF

v_call: TRBV6-6
d_call: -
clone_size: few
j_call: TRBJ1-4
cdr3_nt: TGTGCCAGCAGTTACTCGTGGAGGGGTAATGAAAAACTGTTTTTT
cdr3_aa: CASSYSWRGNEKLFF

v_call: TRBV5-1
d_call: TRBD2
clone_size: many
j_call: TRBJ2-7
cdr3_nt: TGTGCCAGCAGCTTGACTAGCGGGAGGGCCTACGAGCAGTACTTC
cdr3_aa: CASSLTSGRAYEQYF

v_call: TRBV5-1
d_call: -
clone_size: few
j_call: TRBJ2-2
cdr3_nt: TGCGCCAGCAGCTCCCTAGCTGGACCGGACACCGGGGAGCTGTTTTTT
cdr3_aa: CASSSLAGPDTGELFF

v_call: TRBV5-1
d_call: -
clone_size: few
j_call: TRBJ2-3
cdr3_nt: TGCGCCAGCAGCTTGGCCCTGGGTGACACAGATACGCAGTATTTT
cdr3_aa: CASSLALGDTDTQYF

v_call: TRBV10-3
d_call: TRBD1
clone_size: few
j_call: TRBJ1-1
cdr3_nt: TGTGCCATTGGGACAGGGGATAGCACTGAAGCTTTCTTT
cdr3_aa: CAIGTGDSTEAFF

v_call: TRBV28
d_call: -
clone_size: -
j_call: TRBJ1-2
cdr3_nt: TGTGCCAGCAGACTGGGAGGGAACTATGGCTACACCTTC
cdr3_aa: CASRLGGNYGYTF

v_call: TRBV27
d_call: TRBD2
clone_size: -
j_call: TRBJ2-1
cdr3_nt: TGTGCCAGCAGTCCCCTCTTCGAGCGGGGAAACAATGAGCAGTTCTTC
cdr3_aa: CASSPLFERGNNEQFF

v_call: TRBV7-2
d_call: -
clone_size: few
j_call: TRBJ1-1
cdr3_nt: TGTGCCAGCAGCTTAGTACCGGGACGGGGCGGTTCTGAAGCTTTCTTT
cdr3_aa: CASSLVPGRGGSEAFF

v_call: TRBV29-1
d_call: -
clone_size: -
j_call: TRBJ1-3
cdr3_nt: TGCAGCGTCAGTCCAAGAGGGGCAGGAAACACCATATATTTT
cdr3_aa: CSVSPRGAGNTIYF

v_call: TRBV12-3/TRBV12-4
d_call: TRBD2
clone_size: -
j_call: TRBJ2-3
cdr3_nt: TGTGCCAGTTCTAGCGGGAGGGCCCAGCGCGCAGATACGCAGTATTTT
cdr3_aa: CASSSGRAQRADTQYF

v_call: TRBV19
d_call: -
clone_size: few
j_call: TRBJ1-2
cdr3_nt: TGTGCCAGTATCGCCGGGGGTGCCGGTGGCTACACCTTC
cdr3_aa: CASIAGGAGGYTF